This T cell receptor (beta chain) was profiled in a study of T cells in Graves' hyperthyroidism and ophthalmopathy. General study results and limits: The authors' 13 V-J model separated ophthalmopathy from stable hyperthyroidism. Most thyroid clonotypes with frequency above 0.001 were detected in blood.

Amplification yielded TCR beta CDR3 regions, with RNA transcripts as the source. With the HTBI primer set, the TCR CDR3 went through a first round of RT-PCR. One entry per CDR3 protein, called by TCRdb with MiXCR from the multiplex PCR reads. The data contain about 570,000 distinct CDR3 sequences, about 43% of them singletons. Pregnant or lactating patients were excluded, as were those with uncontrolled infection or other autoimmune disease. The J segment lost 4 bases and the V segment lost 8 bases, leaving 6 bases of the junction unmatched. This CDR3 region has 15 residues. Germline CDR1 MNHEY, CDR2 SVGAGI. On this clonotype itself: Its target is unknown.

This receptor was identified in an adult woman with Graves' disease, either hyperthyroidism or ophthalmopathy (not recorded which). The chain carries TRBV6-5 and TRBJ2-5; 14 bases fit TRBD2. Material: peripheral blood or thyroid tissue (not recorded which). CDR3 amino acids: CASAPGLAGGETQYF. The CDR3 DNA reads TGTGCCAGCGCTCCCGGACTAGCGGGAGGAGAGACCCAGTACTTC.